Shown below are 23 T cell receptor beta chains from a single sample sequenced in a study of T cell responses to AZD1222 COVID-19 vaccine. Using immunoSEQ multiplex PCR, the repertoire was profiled, and TCRdb retains in-frame clones only, with some absent. This table holds around 150,000 clones, 65% to 90% found once. The sample in question was peripheral blood, obtained 28 days after the second dose of the MenACWY control vaccine. Every receptor here comes from an adult who received the MenACWY meningococcal vaccine as a control.

The chain couples TRBV7-9 to TRBJ2-7, with 13 bases identical to TRBD2. This CDR3 spans 15 amino acids. The V and J ends lost 5 bases and 4 bases, in that order; junction bases with no gene match: 5. Germline-derived CDR1 and CDR2 are SEHNR and FQNEAQ (reference sequence). The CDR3 is CASSNTGLAGYEQYF. CDR3 nucleotides: TGTGCCAGCAGCAATACGGGACTAGCGGGATACGAGCAGTACTTC.

The J gene is TRBJ1-1, the V gene TRBV10-3, with a weak D call TRBD1 (6 bases). The CDR3 covers 14 residues. Germline V gene lookup returns CDR1 ENHRY and CDR2 SYGVKD. V lost 4 bases, J lost 8 bases, and 17 bases lay in between. The CDR3 protein is CAISVTAGAWEAFF. CDR3 nucleotide sequence: TGTGCCATCAGTGTTACTGCAGGGGCCTGGGAAGCTTTCTTT.

The chain has TRBV27 and TRBJ2-1, with D perhaps given as TRBD1 or TRBD2 (6 bases each). The germline gives CDR1 MNHEY, CDR2 SMNVEV (reference sequence). V was cut by 8 bases and J by 2 bases, with 19 bases left in between. This CDR3 is built from 16 residues. The CDR3 sequence is CASRKSGRTAYNEQFF. CDR3 nucleotide sequence: TGTGCCAGCCGCAAATCGGGGAGGACAGCCTACAATGAGCAGTTCTTC.

This clone was detected only a few times. Other DNA sequences from this sample encode an identical CDR3 as well. V gene TRBV5-1 combines with J gene TRBJ2-2, with D possibly being TRBD1 (5 bases). Deletions cut 1 base from V and 7 bases from J, with 8 bases between. The CDR3 sequence is 13 residues long. Germline lookup yields CDR1 SGHRS and CDR2 YFSETQ. The CDR3 is CASSLTGIGELFF. The CDR3 nucleotides read TGCGCCAGCAGCTTGACAGGAATCGGGGAGCTGTTTTTT.

The rearrangement uses TRBV29-1 and TRBJ1-1, with D possibly being TRBD1 (5 bases). CDR1 and CDR2 from the germline V gene are SQVTM and ANQGSEA. This CDR3 contains 11 residues. The ends were cut back, 6 bases at V and 8 bases at J, with 13 bases in the middle. The CDR3 is CSVPLEGEAFF. DNA of the CDR3: TGCAGCGTCCCCCTTGAGGGGGAAGCTTTCTTT.

This clone has more than one count but fewer than ten. The chain links TRBV6-5 to TRBJ2-2; tentatively, D is TRBD2 (5 bases). The V end was cut by 7 bases, the J end by 7 bases, with 13 bases between. Germline V gene sequence: CDR1 MNHEY, CDR2 SVGAGI. The CDR3 covers 13 residues. CDR3 protein: CASTSRGVGELFF. The CDR3 nucleotides read TGTGCCAGCACCTCACGGGGAGTCGGGGAGCTGTTTTTT.

V gene TRBV12-3 or TRBV12-4 combines with J gene TRBJ1-1; D is uncertain. Trimming stripped 6 bases from V and 4 bases from J, with 9 bases between. This CDR3 has 12 residues. CDR3 protein: CASSRVITEAFF. DNA of the CDR3: TGTGCCAGCAGCCGGGTCATCACTGAAGCTTTCTTT.

The V gene is TRBV11-2, the J gene TRBJ1-2; 7 bases are a match to TRBD1. CDR1 and CDR2 (germline): SGHAT, FQNNGV. V lost 10 bases and J lost 6; bases outside the gene matches: 8. This CDR3 has 12 residues. The CDR3 loop reads CAITGDLDGYTF. CDR3 coding DNA: TGTGCCATAACAGGGGATCTCGATGGCTACACCTTC.

This chain joins TRBV5-1 and TRBJ1-1, with D possibly matching TRBD1 (5 bases). The V end was cut by 0 bases, the J end by 0 bases, with 15 bases between. The CDR3 sequence is 17 residues long. The germline V gene encodes CDR1 SGHRS and CDR2 YFSETQ. The CDR3 DNA is TGCGCCAGCAGCTTGGCCTGGGGGACCGGGATGAACACTGAAGCTTTCTTT. It encodes CASSLAWGTGMNTEAFF.

The genes are TRBV4-2 and TRBJ2-2; D unresolved. V shed 1 base and J shed 5 bases, with 5 bases lying between them. Germline V gives CDR1 LGHNA, CDR2 YNFKEQ. The CDR3 consists of 13 residues. The DNA for the CDR3 is TGTGCCAGCAGCCAAGCGACGACCGGGGAGCTGTTTTTT. This translates into CASSQATTGELFF.

The rearrangement uses TRBV3-1 (or the pseudogene TRBV3-2) and TRBJ1-2; D is unclear. CDR3 length equals 16 residues. Trimming removed 3 bases from V and 4 bases from J, with 18 bases in between. Per germline, CDR1 LGHDT and CDR2 YNNKEL (reference sequence). This CDR3 is CASSHTSRAFGYGYTF. CDR3 coding DNA: TGTGCCAGCAGCCACACATCAAGGGCGTTTGGCTATGGCTACACCTTC.

The V gene is TRBV21-1, the J gene TRBJ2-1; the table's TRBD2 call for D was not verified on the DNA. TRBV21-1 is an annotated pseudogene. The CDR3 extends over 20 amino acids. CDR3 loop: CASSKVQGDRGGVTYNEQFF. The CDR3 DNA follows: TGTGCCAGCAGCAAAGTTCAAGGTGATCGGGGGGGAGTCACTTACAATGAGCAGTTCTTC.

The chain uses TRBV9 and TRBJ2-2; 7 bases are a match to TRBD2. This CDR3 contains 16 residues. J lost 3 bases, V lost 0 bases, and 5 bases had no gene match. The germline V gene has CDR1 SGDLS and CDR2 YYNGEE. The CDR3 loop is CASSVASGGYTGELFF. In DNA form, the CDR3 reads TGTGCCAGCAGCGTAGCTTCGGGAGGTTACACCGGGGAGCTGTTTTTT. Full variable domain (missing parts from reference TRBV9 and TRBJ2-2): DSGVTQTPKHLITATGQRVTLRCSPRSGDLSVYWYQQSLDQGLQFLIQYYNGEERAKGNILERFSAQQFPDLHSELNLSSLELGDSALYFCASSVASGGYTGELFFGEGSRLTVL.

V and J are TRBV7-9 and TRBJ1-2; D is ambiguous. This CDR3 comprises 12 residues. V lost 2 bases and J 5 bases, leaving 6 bases between the germline ends. CDR1 SEHNR and CDR2 FQNEAQ come from the germline V gene (reference sequence). CDR3 DNA sequence: TGTGCCAGCAGCTTAACAGCTTATGGCTACACCTTC. It yields the protein CASSLTAYGYTF.

This sequence joins TRBV7-2 and TRBJ2-5; perhaps TRBD2 as D (5 bases). The V end was cut by 5 bases, the J end by 1 base, with 8 bases between. CDR1 SGHTA and CDR2 FQGNSA come from the germline V gene. CDR3 length equals 13 residues. CDR3: CASSRGLQETQYF. In nucleotides, the CDR3 is TGTGCCAGCAGCCGAGGACTCCAAGAGACCCAGTACTTC.

The chain's CDR3 is CASIPGVAYGYTF. The CDR3, as DNA: TGTGCCAGCATCCCAGGGGTTGCCTATGGCTACACCTTC. The genes are TRBV6-6 and TRBJ1-2; tentative D call: TRBD1 (6 bases). The CDR3 covers 13 residues. With 7 bases removed from V and 4 bases from J, the gap between germline ends came to 13 bases. Germline V gene lookup returns CDR1 MNHNY and CDR2 SVGAGI (reference sequence).

The CDR3 sequence: CASSADRTLGYTF. DNA of the CDR3: TGTGCCAGCAGCGCGGACAGAACCCTTGGCTACACCTTC. The chain employs TRBV6-5 and TRBJ1-2; D might be TRBD1 (6 bases). There are 13 residues in the CDR3. Trimming removed 6 bases from V and 7 bases from J, with 15 bases in between. Germline-derived CDR1 and CDR2 are MNHEY and SVGAGI.

This chain uses TRBV7-2 with TRBJ1-3; D is possibly TRBD1 (6 bases). Germline V gene lookup returns CDR1 SGHTA and CDR2 FQGNSA. The CDR3 has 14 residues. The V and J ends lost 8 bases and 0 bases respectively, with 11 bases between them. In DNA, the CDR3 is TGTGCCAGCGTACTAGGGGGCTCTGGAAACACCATATATTTT. It translates to CASVLGGSGNTIYF.

The rearrangement uses TRBV11-2 and TRBJ2-2; D gene unclear. The germline V and J ends were trimmed by 2 bases and 1 base, with 5 bases remaining between them. The CDR3 is 14 amino acids. Germline CDR1 is SGHAT and CDR2 is FQNNGV. CDR3 loop: CASSLTGNTGELFF. The CDR3 DNA is TGTGCCAGCAGCTTAACGGGGAACACCGGGGAGCTGTTTTTT.

The chain employs TRBV25-1 and TRBJ1-1; 9 nucleotides line up with TRBD1. J gave up 2 bases and V 4 bases, and 5 bases lay outside the gene matches. CDR3 size: 15 residues. Germline V gives CDR1 MGHDK, CDR2 SYGVNS. CDR3 protein: CASSGQQGANTEAFF. CDR3 sequence (DNA): TGTGCCAGCAGTGGCCAACAGGGGGCCAACACTGAAGCTTTCTTT.

The genes are TRBV5-4 and TRBJ1-1; TRBD1 matches 8 bases. The V gene's germline CDR1 is SGHNT and CDR2 YYREEE (reference sequence). J was trimmed by 2 bases and V by 4 bases; bases with no gene match: 7. The CDR3 contains 15 residues. The CDR3 DNA reads TGTGCCAGCAGCCCCCGGACAGGGCTTAACACTGAAGCTTTCTTT. It encodes CASSPRTGLNTEAFF.

This clone showed up just a few times. The chain employs TRBV7-2 and TRBJ1-2; 9 nucleotides line up with TRBD1. CDR1 is SGHTA and CDR2 is FQGNSA in the germline V gene. Trimming at V came to 3 bases and at J to 3 bases, leaving 8 bases not matched to a gene. This CDR3 spans 16 amino acids. The CDR3 is CASSFGTGRGDYGYTF. CDR3 nucleotides: TGTGCCAGCAGCTTCGGGACAGGGAGAGGGGACTATGGCTACACCTTC.

This chain links TRBV9 with TRBJ2-5; D is perhaps TRBD1 (5 bases). The germline V gene encodes CDR1 SGDLS and CDR2 YYNGEE. Trimming took off 3 bases at V and 3 bases at J, with 6 bases between the two ends. CDR3 size: 12 residues. The CDR3 region is CASSATEETQYF. The CDR3 nucleotides read TGTGCCAGCAGCGCGACAGAAGAGACCCAGTACTTC. The whole variable domain, filled in from reference TRBV9 and TRBJ2-5, reads DSGVTQTPKHLITATGQRVTLRCSPRSGDLSVYWYQQSLDQGLQFLIQYYNGEERAKGNILERFSAQQFPDLHSELNLSSLELGDSALYFCASSATEETQYFGPGTRLLVL.